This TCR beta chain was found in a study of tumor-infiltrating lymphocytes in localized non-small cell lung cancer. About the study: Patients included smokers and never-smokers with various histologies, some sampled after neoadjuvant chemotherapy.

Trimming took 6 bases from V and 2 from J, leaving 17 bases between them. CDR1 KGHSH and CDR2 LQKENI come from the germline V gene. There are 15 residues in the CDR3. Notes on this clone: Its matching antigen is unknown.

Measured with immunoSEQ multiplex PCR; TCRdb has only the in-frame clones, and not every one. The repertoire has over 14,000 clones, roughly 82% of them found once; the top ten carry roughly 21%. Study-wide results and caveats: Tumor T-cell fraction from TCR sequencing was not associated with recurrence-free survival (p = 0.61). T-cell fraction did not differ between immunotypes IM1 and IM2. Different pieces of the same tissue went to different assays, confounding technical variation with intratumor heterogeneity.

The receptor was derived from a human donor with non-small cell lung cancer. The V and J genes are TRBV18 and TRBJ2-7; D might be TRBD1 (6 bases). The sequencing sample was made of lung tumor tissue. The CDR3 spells CASSAGTQGPYEQYF. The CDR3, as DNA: TGTGCCAGCTCGGCCGGGACCCAGGGGCCCTACGAGCAGTACTTC. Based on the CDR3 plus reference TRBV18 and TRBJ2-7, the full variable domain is NAGVMQNPRHLVRRRGQEARLRCSPMKGHSHVYWYRQLPEEGLKFMVYLQKENIIDESGMPKERFSAEFPKEGPSILRIQQVVRGDSAAYFCASSAGTQGPYEQYFGPGTRLTVT.